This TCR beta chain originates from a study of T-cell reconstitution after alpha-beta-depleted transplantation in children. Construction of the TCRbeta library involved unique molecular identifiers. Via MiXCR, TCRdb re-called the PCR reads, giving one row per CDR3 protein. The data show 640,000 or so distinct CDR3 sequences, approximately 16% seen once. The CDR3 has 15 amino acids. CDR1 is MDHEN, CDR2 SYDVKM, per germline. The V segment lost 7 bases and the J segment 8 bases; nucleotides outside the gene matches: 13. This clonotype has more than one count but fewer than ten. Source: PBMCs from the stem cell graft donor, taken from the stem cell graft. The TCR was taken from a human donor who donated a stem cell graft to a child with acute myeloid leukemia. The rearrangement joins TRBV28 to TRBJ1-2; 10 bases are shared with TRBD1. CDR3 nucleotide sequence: TGTGCCAGCATCGCCGGGACAGGGGCCTTTAGAGGCTACACCTTC. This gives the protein CASIAGTGAFRGYTF.